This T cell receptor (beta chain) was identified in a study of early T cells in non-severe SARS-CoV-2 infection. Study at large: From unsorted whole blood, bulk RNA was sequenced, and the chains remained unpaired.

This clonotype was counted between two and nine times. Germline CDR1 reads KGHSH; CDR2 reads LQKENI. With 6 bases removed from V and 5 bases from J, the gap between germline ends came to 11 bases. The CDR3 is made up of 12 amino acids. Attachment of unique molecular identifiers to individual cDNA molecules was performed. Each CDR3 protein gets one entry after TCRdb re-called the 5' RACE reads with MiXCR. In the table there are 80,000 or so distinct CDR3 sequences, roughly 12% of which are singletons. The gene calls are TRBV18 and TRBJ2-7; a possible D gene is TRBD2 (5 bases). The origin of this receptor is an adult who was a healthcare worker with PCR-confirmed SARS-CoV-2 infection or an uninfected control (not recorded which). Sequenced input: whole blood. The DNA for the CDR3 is TGTGCCAGCTCCCGTTACGGGGACGAGCAGTACTTC. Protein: CASSRYGDEQYF.